This TCR beta chain was captured in a study of vaccination and CD4 T cells after COVID-19. As to treatment: roughly ten-day PBMC culture with coronavirus spike peptide pools or control peptides (ViraFEST assay). ViraFEST grew antigen-specific T cells using peptide pools, then sequenced TCRs. An Oncomine TCR Beta short-read assay was used to sequence the DNA from cultured CD4+ T cells. Investigators obtained genomic DNA by extraction from cultured CD4+ T cells. TCRdb fed the PCR reads into MiXCR, producing one record per CDR3 protein. The sample holds about 20,000 distinct CDR3 sequences, around two fifths seen once. A word on this clonotype: Its antigen remains unknown.

The V end was cut by 2 bases, the J end by 11 bases, with 15 bases between. This CDR3 has 13 amino acids. The chain links TRBV12-3 or TRBV12-4 to TRBJ1-1, with no clear D. The sequencing used CD4+ T cells from blood, cultured in vitro, collected after SARS-CoV-2 vaccination. This clonotype was sampled from a human donor who had recovered from COVID-19. CDR3 loop: CASSLLLGSLAFF. Written as DNA, the CDR3 is TGTGCCAGCAGTTTACTGCTGGGGTCGTTGGCTTTCTTT.